What follows are 27 T cell receptor beta chains derived from one specimen sequenced in a study of cytomegalovirus exposure and HLA in healthy donors (dated by TCRdb to the late 2010s). The library was made by the immunoSEQ multiplex PCR assay. The multiplex PCR relied on a mix of 60 forward primers for TCR Vbeta segments and 13 reverse primers for TCR Jbeta segments. TCRdb's version of the immuneACCESS table is confined to in-frame rearrangements and falls short of the full clone set. An unresolved V gene accounts for under half of the shortfall where checked; the remainder is of unknown origin. This sample lists 180,000 or so clones; approximately 80% were detected once. The leading ten clones occupy 1.3% to 1.5% of the sample. Sample: PBMCs. The receptors shown here come from a girl aged 5-17 years in good health and CMV-seropositive.

The J gene is TRBJ1-2, the V gene TRBV4-3; TRBD1 aligns across 10 bases. CDR3 length equals 18 residues. V was pared by 1 base and J by 8 bases, with 16 bases of the junction left unmatched. Germline assignment: CDR1 LGHNA and CDR2 YSLEER. The CDR3 nucleotides are TGCGCCAGCAGCCAAGTTCCTCTTCCGGGACAGGGGTTTTACGGCTACACCTTC. This gives the protein CASSQVPLPGQGFYGYTF.

CDR3 in DNA: TGTGCCAGCTCATCCCAGGGAAAGTACGCAACCGGGGAGCTGTTTTTT. Amino acids: CASSSQGKYATGELFF. The chain links TRBV18 to TRBJ2-2, with D perhaps matching TRBD1 (5 bases). The CDR3 is made up of 16 amino acids. The germline gives CDR1 KGHSH, CDR2 LQKENI. V shed 5 bases and J shed 5 bases, with 18 bases lying between them.

V and J are TRBV7-9 and TRBJ2-2; D possibly corresponds to TRBD1 (5 bases). With 4 bases removed from V and 5 bases from J, the gap between germline ends came to 23 bases. This CDR3 has 18 residues. Germline CDR1 reads SEHNR; CDR2 reads FQNEAQ (reference sequence). The CDR3 nucleotides are TGTGCCAGCAGCTCTCTTATGTCAGGGCCCCGCGGTACCGGGGAGCTGTTTTTT. Amino acid sequence: CASSSLMSGPRGTGELFF.

V gene TRBV7-9 combines with J gene TRBJ2-7, with 9 nucleotides matching TRBD1. Germline lookup yields CDR1 SEHNR and CDR2 FQNEAQ (reference sequence). This CDR3 has 15 residues. Trimming cost V 3 bases and J 5 bases; bases outside gene matches: 8. The CDR3 protein is CASSFSGTGSHEQYF. CDR3 coding DNA: TGTGCCAGCAGCTTTTCCGGGACAGGGTCCCACGAGCAGTACTTC.

The chain carries TRBV25-1 and TRBJ1-1, with a weak D call TRBD1 (5 bases). Germline CDR1 MGHDK, CDR2 SYGVNS. The CDR3 runs to 14 residues. V was shortened by 6 bases and J by 11 bases, with 22 bases between the two germline ends. The CDR3 sequence is CASSPRDPPLGAFF. The CDR3 DNA reads as TGTGCCAGCAGCCCGCGGGACCCTCCTCTGGGGGCTTTCTTT.

The chain couples TRBV15 to TRBJ2-2, with unresolved D. CDR3 length: 16 residues. Trimming removed 0 bases from V and 4 bases from J, with 12 bases in between. Germline lookup yields CDR1 LNHNV and CDR2 YYDKDF (reference sequence). CDR3 DNA: TGTGCCACCAGCAGAGATTCAATCTCCAGCACCGGGGAGCTGTTTTTT. Translated: CATSRDSISSTGELFF.

The chain recombines TRBV7-9 with TRBJ2-2; 9 nucleotides agree with TRBD2. The trim removed 4 bases at V and 5 bases at J, leaving 11 bases unmatched. CDR1 is SEHNR and CDR2 is FQNEAQ in the germline V gene (reference sequence). This CDR3 comprises 17 residues. Here the CDR3 reads CASSSPVTSGLTGELFF. The DNA for the CDR3 is TGTGCCAGCAGCTCCCCGGTTACTAGCGGGTTAACCGGGGAGCTGTTTTTT.

The chain has TRBV30 and TRBJ1-2; 7 bases map to TRBD1. The CDR3 is 13 residues long. The ends lost 4 bases at V and 2 bases at J; junction bases unmatched: 4. Germline V gene lookup returns CDR1 GTSNPN and CDR2 SVGIG (reference sequence). The CDR3 reads CAWKIQGNYGYTF. Here the CDR3 DNA reads TGTGCCTGGAAAATACAGGGGAACTATGGCTACACCTTC. The complete variable domain, with remaining parts taken from reference TRBV30 and TRBJ1-2, reads SQTIHQWPATLVQPVGSPLSLECTVEGTSNPNLYWYRQAAGRGLQLLFYSVGIGQISSEVPQNLSASRPQDRQFILSSKKLLLSDSGFYLCAWKIQGNYGYTFGSGTRLTVV.

This clone has only one observation. This chain joins TRBV30 and TRBJ2-1; no firm D call. V was pared by 0 bases and J by 5 bases, with 5 bases between. Germline CDR1 reads GTSNPN; CDR2 reads SVGIG (reference sequence). The CDR3 has 12 amino acids. CDR3 loop: CAWSVLHNEQFF. For the CDR3, the DNA is TGTGCCTGGAGTGTACTCCACAATGAGCAGTTCTTC.

The V gene is TRBV5-5, the J gene TRBJ1-1, with D tentatively TRBD1 (5 bases). Germline CDR1 reads SGHKS; CDR2 reads YYEKEE (reference sequence). Trimming stripped 0 bases from V and 1 base from J, with 10 bases between. This CDR3 contains 15 residues. The CDR3, as DNA: TGTGCCAGCAGCTTGGTCGGGGGGTCGAACACTGAAGCTTTCTTT. Encoded protein: CASSLVGGSNTEAFF.

The V and J genes are TRBV10-3 and TRBJ1-2; D remains unclear. CDR3 length: 12 residues. Germline CDR1 ENHRY, CDR2 SYGVKD. Trimming shortened V by 6 bases and J by 8 bases, and 13 bases separated the two germline ends. CDR3 in amino acids: CAIRFDMNGYTF. The CDR3 DNA is TGTGCCATCAGGTTTGACATGAACGGCTACACCTTC.

The rearrangement joins TRBV30 to TRBJ1-5; a possible D gene is TRBD1 (5 bases). This CDR3 is 14 amino acids long. From germline, CDR1 is GTSNPN and CDR2 SVGIG (reference sequence). The V and J ends lost 5 bases and 6 bases respectively, with 17 bases between them. CDR3 sequence: CAWGGRGGGQPQHF. The CDR3 region has the DNA TGTGCCTGGGGGGGGAGGGGAGGTGGTCAGCCCCAGCATTTT.

The chain employs TRBV5-1 and TRBJ2-1; perhaps TRBD2 as D (6 bases). Germline assignment: CDR1 SGHRS and CDR2 YFSETQ. The CDR3 has 13 amino acids. Trimming shortened V by 0 bases and J by 6 bases, and 7 bases separated the two germline ends. CDR3 DNA: TGCGCCAGCAGCTTGGTACTAGCCAATGAGCAGTTCTTC. Translation: CASSLVLANEQFF. The full variable domain, with the rest looked up from reference TRBV5-1 and TRBJ2-1, is KAGVTQTPRYLIKTRGQQVTLSCSPISGHRSVSWYQQTPGQGLQFLFEYFSETQRNKGNFPGRFSGRQFSNSRSEMNVSTLELGDSALYLCASSLVLANEQFFGPGTRLTVL.

The rearrangement links TRBV4-1 to TRBJ1-5; D is ambiguous. V dropped 0 bases and J dropped 5 bases, with 8 bases sitting between them. Germline CDR1 reads MGHRA; CDR2 reads YSYEKL. The CDR3 spans 14 residues. CDR3 coding DNA: TGCGCCAGCAGCCAAGATAGCGTTTATCAGCCCCAGCATTTT. Translated, it gives CASSQDSVYQPQHF.

The gene calls are TRBV27 and TRBJ2-1; 13 positions match TRBD2. Germline CDR1 reads MNHEY; CDR2 reads SMNVEV (reference sequence). The CDR3 totals 21 residues. V lost 5 bases to trimming and J lost 3 bases; unmatched junction nucleotides: 19. CDR3 region: CASSPRATLAGGPGVYNEQFF. The CDR3 DNA reads as TGTGCCAGCAGTCCTAGGGCTACACTAGCGGGAGGGCCAGGGGTCTACAATGAGCAGTTCTTC.

The J gene is TRBJ2-1, the V gene TRBV5-4; 13 positions match TRBD2. The CDR3 is 15 amino acids. V shed 3 bases and J 8 bases; nucleotides not matched to a gene: 5. Germline CDR1 reads SGHNT; CDR2 reads YYREEE (reference sequence). CDR3 nucleotide sequence: TGTGCCAGCAGCTCCGGACTAGCGGGAGTCGATGAGCAGTTCTTC. Protein sequence: CASSSGLAGVDEQFF. Full variable domain (missing parts from reference TRBV5-4 and TRBJ2-1): ETGVTQSPTHLIKTRGQQVTLRCSSQSGHNTVSWYQQALGQGPQFIFQYYREEENGRGNFPPRFSGLQFPNYSSELNVNALELDDSALYLCASSSGLAGVDEQFFGPGTRLTVL.

This rearrangement joins TRBV13 to TRBJ2-4, with a possible D match to TRBD1 (7 bases). CDR1 PRHDT and CDR2 FYEKMQ come from the germline V gene (reference sequence). Trimming took off 2 bases at V and 0 bases at J, with 17 bases between the two ends. The CDR3 loop spans 18 amino acids. CDR3 DNA sequence: TGTGCCAGCAGCTTATTTGGGGGGACAGACCGAGCCAAAAACATTCAGTACTTC. It encodes CASSLFGGTDRAKNIQYF.

The chain employs TRBV30 and TRBJ1-2; 7 bases line up with TRBD1. This CDR3 is built from 14 residues. After removal of 4 bases from V and 7 bases from J, the junction contained 12 bases not matched to a gene. Germline assignment: CDR1 GTSNPN and CDR2 SVGIG (reference sequence). CDR3 loop: CAWTTQRGQGGYTF. The CDR3 DNA follows: TGTGCCTGGACCACTCAGAGGGGGCAGGGTGGCTACACCTTC.

This clone was detected only once. The CDR3 bases are TGTGCCAGCAGTTACTTAGGTATACAGGGCCAAGAGACCCAGTACTTC. Translating it yields CASSYLGIQGQETQYF. V is TRBV6-5 and J is TRBJ2-5, with D possibly TRBD1 on 6 matching bases. V was cut by 1 base and J by 1 base, with 13 bases left in between. The length of the CDR3 is 16 residues. The V gene's germline CDR1 is MNHEY and CDR2 SVGAGI.

CDR3: CASSEGVTGKLYGYTF. In DNA form, the CDR3 reads TGTGCCAGCAGTGAAGGGGTGACAGGGAAGCTTTATGGCTACACCTTC. V and J are TRBV25-1 and TRBJ1-2, with 7 bases lining up with TRBD1. The V segment lost 2 bases and the J segment 5 bases; nucleotides outside the gene matches: 11. The CDR3 contains 16 residues. The germline V gene encodes CDR1 MGHDK and CDR2 SYGVNS.

J is TRBJ2-7 and V is TRBV28; maybe TRBD2 (6 bases). CDR3 length equals 14 residues. V was cut by 2 bases and J by 9 bases, with 17 bases left in between. Germline CDR1 is MDHEN and CDR2 is SYDVKM. CDR3 sequence (DNA): TGTGCCAGCAGTTTAGGGGCAGGGACTTTCGCGCAGTACTTC. Translation gives CASSLGAGTFAQYF.

The chain employs TRBV5-6 and TRBJ2-3; tentative D call: TRBD2 (6 bases). CDR3 size: 16 residues. The germline V gene encodes CDR1 SGHDT and CDR2 YYEEEE. V lost 4 bases and J lost 6, with 21 bases in between. The CDR3 protein is CASSPLSAGRIDTQYF. In DNA form, the CDR3 reads TGTGCCAGCAGCCCCTTAAGTGCAGGGAGGATCGATACGCAGTATTTT.

The rearrangement joins TRBV11-2 to TRBJ1-1; no reliable D call. Germline CDR1 SGHAT, CDR2 FQNNGV. The CDR3 covers 12 residues. Trimming took 4 bases from V and 10 from J, leaving 13 bases between them. CDR3 residues: CASSSPWGGAFF. The CDR3 coding sequence is TGTGCCAGCAGCTCCCCGTGGGGAGGAGCTTTCTTT.

This rearrangement joins TRBV13 to TRBJ1-1; 7 bases line up with TRBD1. After removal of 3 bases from V and 4 bases from J, the junction contained 5 bases not matched to a gene. Germline V gives CDR1 PRHDT, CDR2 FYEKMQ (reference sequence). The CDR3 extends over 14 amino acids. CDR3 DNA sequence: TGTGCCAGCAGCTTCCCGACAGGGACCACTGAAGCTTTCTTT. Amino acid sequence: CASSFPTGTTEAFF.

The chain joins TRBV7-2 to TRBJ2-7; D is perhaps TRBD2 (5 bases). Looked up from germline, CDR1 is SGHTA and CDR2 is FQGNSA. The CDR3 covers 14 residues. With 1 base removed from V and 2 bases from J, the gap between germline ends came to 9 bases. This CDR3 reads CASSLGGIAYEQYF. The CDR3, as DNA: TGTGCCAGCAGCTTAGGAGGGATTGCCTACGAGCAGTACTTC.

The J gene is TRBJ2-5, the V gene TRBV30; 8 nucleotides align to TRBD1. This CDR3 has 13 amino acids. CDR1 GTSNPN and CDR2 SVGIG come from the germline V gene (reference sequence). Trimming cost V 7 bases and J 7 bases; bases outside gene matches: 11. In DNA, the CDR3 is TGTGCCTTCATCCGGACAGGGAAGGTGACCCAGTACTTC. Its protein is CAFIRTGKVTQYF. Looking up the rest from reference TRBV30 and TRBJ2-5 gives the full variable domain: SQTIHQWPATLVQPVGSPLSLECTVEGTSNPNLYWYRQAAGRGLQLLFYSVGIGQISSEVPQNLSASRPQDRQFILSSKKLLLSDSGFYLCAFIRTGKVTQYFGPGTRLLVL.

The chain uses TRBV9 and TRBJ2-5, with a weak D call TRBD2 (6 bases). The V gene lost 3 bases and the J gene lost 0 bases, with 9 bases spanning the gap. Germline V CDR1 and CDR2: SGDLS, YYNGEE. This CDR3 is built from 14 residues. The CDR3 DNA follows: TGTGCCAGCAGCGCGGGACTCCACCAAGAGACCCAGTACTTC. Encoded protein: CASSAGLHQETQYF.